This entry features one T cell receptor beta chain sequence. The antigen it recognizes is unknown. Per-nucleotide qualities are absent, and no much larger clonotype sits a single base away. Reading from cysteine to phenylalanine, the CDR3 counts 13 amino acids. Only the CDR3 part of the read is kept: 39 bases, read in frame from the first base. At the junction V is shortened by 5 bases and J by 4 bases, with 12 bases in between. Per the germline V gene, KGHSH is the CDR1 and LQKENI is the CDR2. Separate from the approximately 670-subject first cohort, the validation cohort of 95 to 150 subjects was the group to which the donors belonged. The data derive from a study of cytomegalovirus exposure and HLA in healthy donors (dated by TCRdb to the late 2010s). In terms of the full investigation: According to a later analysis, the roughly 120 validation repertoires were produced on the same platform as the approximately 620 repertoires of the first cohort. The aim of the study was to test whether cataloging public T cell receptors could identify signatures of past pathogen exposure. Along with the 666-subject first cohort, a separate validation cohort of roughly 110 different subjects was used. High-throughput TCR immunosequencing, statistical association of individual TCRs with disease status, and machine learning were combined to predict cytomegalovirus infection status. Overall study outcomes, separate from this receptor: A later analysis lacked HLA typing for the validation cohort, so it scored co-occurrence in that cohort across all 120 or so repertoires. The classifier was reported to diagnose cytomegalovirus status with high specificity and sensitivity in both the original cohort and the validation cohort. According to the authors, the approach could potentially be generalized to other disease states and immunological phenotypes. In the study, 150 to 200 TCR beta chains were listed as associated with cytomegalovirus. While some public TCRs were present in many individuals, most TCR sequences turned up only very rarely across donors. Three of the identified cytomegalovirus-associated TCR beta chains were confirmed in vitro to be specific for cytomegalovirus antigens. Subsequent analysis determined that TCRs grouped into clusters in the first cohort also showed a tendency toward co-occurrence across the 120 validation repertoires, and 94% of cluster scores exceeded 0.

Receptors were amplified or captured by the immunoSEQ multiplex PCR assay. In the paper's pipeline: A statistical classification framework was built for diagnosing cytomegalovirus status from the catalog of TCR beta chain sequences. Here the immuneACCESS table is served through TCRdb, limited to in-frame sequences with V and J called. Missing clones are a known gap in these copies; in checked studies unresolved V genes cover under half, and the rest lacks a known reason. That table gives V, J and clone size, and the DNA gave D and trimming. This sample comprises about 180,000 clones, roughly 85% of them detected only once. Jointly, the top ten make up approximately 15% of the sample.

The origin of this receptor is a man between 18 and 35 years old in good health and CMV-seropositive. The chain uses TRBV18 and TRBJ2-7; a confident D gene designation cannot be given. Sample: PBMCs. CDR3 protein: CASSATVRYEQYF. Read as DNA, the sequence is TGTGCCAGCTCAGCCACCGTTAGATACGAGCAGTACTTC. Here the CDR3 is joined to the reference TRBV18 and TRBJ2-7 genes, and the full variable domain is: NAGVMQNPRHLVRRRGQEARLRCSPMKGHSHVYWYRQLPEEGLKFMVYLQKENIIDESGMPKERFSAEFPKEGPSILRIQQVVRGDSAAYFCASSATVRYEQYFGPGTRLTVT.